This passage covers 21 T cell receptor beta chains from one sample sequenced in a study of read filtering for tumor transcriptome and immune sequencing. From around 0.4 ug of RNA, a library with molecular barcoded alpha/delta and beta/gamma adaptors was made. A single record per CDR3 protein comes from TCRdb applying MiXCR to the reads. The sample includes approximately 140,000 distinct CDR3 sequences, about 12% seen only once; the top ten take just under 8.5%. Sequencing was carried out using a population of CD138-negative cells sorted from bone marrow. The receptors were sampled from a donor older than 35 with multiple myeloma.

This clonotype was counted at least ten times. V is TRBV5-6 and J is TRBJ2-1; no reliable D call. Germline CDR1 and CDR2: SGHDT and YYEEEE. This CDR3 comprises 15 residues. V dropped 1 base and J dropped 1 base, with 9 bases sitting between them. This CDR3 reads CASSLLLGSYNEQFF. CDR3 coding DNA: TGTGCCAGCAGCTTGTTGTTAGGTTCCTACAATGAGCAGTTCTTC.

At least ten counts were recorded for this clonotype. At one of its ends the junction is not consistent with the germline gene, which may arise from a read error. The rearrangement uses TRBV7-2 and TRBJ2-1, with D maybe TRBD2 (6 bases). This CDR3 is 16 amino acids long. Germline V gene data show CDR1 as SGHTA and CDR2 as FQGNSA. The CDR3 protein is CASSPAPGRGMDEQLF. The CDR3 coding sequence is TGTGCCAGCAGCCCCGCCCCGGGTCGCGGGATGGATGAGCAGCTCTTC.

Within the sample, this clonotype is medium-sized. V usage is TRBV4-3 and J usage is TRBJ1-3; D may be TRBD1 (5 bases). Trimming pared 0 bases from V and 0 bases from J, leaving 9 bases between. The CDR3 extends over 16 amino acids. CDR1 and CDR2 from the germline V gene are LGHNA and YSLEER. CDR3 in DNA: TGCGCCAGCAGCCAAGATTGGGGGAGCTCTGGAAACACCATATATTTT. Its translation is CASSQDWGSSGNTIYF.

The table lists this clonotype with many counts. J is TRBJ2-1 and V is TRBV7-3; a weak D match, TRBD2 (6 bases). The CDR3 covers 13 residues. Trimming removed 5 bases at V and 12 bases at J, with 17 bases between. Per the germline V gene, CDR1 is SGHTA and CDR2 is FQGTGA. The chain's CDR3 is CASSAAGRAGQFF. In nucleotides, the CDR3 is TGTGCCAGCAGCGCCGCGGGACGCGCGGGGCAGTTCTTC.

This clonotype was counted ten times or more. The V call is TRBV6-2 or TRBV6-3, the J call TRBJ2-1; possibly TRBD1 for D (5 bases). The CDR3 is 15 amino acids. Germline CDR1 and CDR2: MNHEY and SVGEGT. V was shortened by 7 bases and J by 3 bases, with 16 bases between the two germline ends. This chain's CDR3 is CASTKRGGLYNEQFF. The CDR3, as DNA: TGTGCCAGCACCAAAAGGGGCGGTCTCTACAATGAGCAGTTCTTC.

This clonotype has a count of ten or more. Sequence at one end of the junction differs from germline and may be a read error. The chain employs TRBV6-5 and TRBJ2-2; D is perhaps TRBD1 (6 bases). The V gene's germline CDR1 is MNHEY and CDR2 SVGAGI. The CDR3 is made up of 13 amino acids. This CDR3 is CASSYNVRGGLFF. In DNA, the CDR3 is TGTGCCAGCAGTTACAACGTCCGAGGGGGGCTGTTTTTT.

This clonotype has just one count. Possible read error: a much larger clone is one base away. V and J are TRBV20-1 and TRBJ2-2; TRBD2 agrees at 10 bases. Germline V gives CDR1 DFQATT, CDR2 SNEGSKA (reference sequence). CDR3 size: 15 residues. CDR3 bases: TGCAATGGTCAGAGGAGCGGGAGGGGTACCGGGGAGCTGTTTTTT. Translation gives CNGQRSGRGTGELFF.

J is TRBJ1-1 and V is TRBV9; D may be TRBD1 (5 bases). The V and J ends lost 2 bases and 2 bases respectively, with 13 bases between them. Germline CDR1 is SGDLS and CDR2 is YYNGEE. CDR3 size: 15 residues. The CDR3 sequence: CASSVSPTVNTEAFF. The CDR3 DNA sequence: TGTGCCAGCAGCGTTTCGCCGACAGTCAACACTGAAGCTTTCTTT.

The V gene is TRBV9, the J gene TRBJ2-7; tentative D call: TRBD2 (5 bases). The CDR3 extends over 14 amino acids. The V gene lost 3 bases and the J gene lost 5 bases, with 15 bases spanning the gap. CDR1 and CDR2 (germline): SGDLS, YYNGEE. The CDR3 reads CASSASPRVDEQYF. Written as DNA, the CDR3 is TGTGCCAGCAGCGCCAGCCCGAGGGTAGACGAGCAGTACTTC.

This clonotype was detected ten times or more. CDR3 in amino acids: CASTVTATNEKLFF. CDR3 coding DNA: TGTGCCAGCACCGTGACAGCAACTAATGAAAAACTGTTTTTT. The V and J genes are TRBV3-1 and TRBJ1-4; possibly TRBD1 for D (5 bases). Per the germline V gene, CDR1 is LGHDT and CDR2 is YNNKEL (reference sequence). The germline V and J ends were trimmed by 7 bases and 0 bases, with 9 bases remaining between them. The CDR3 runs 14 residues.

This clonotype was detected a few times. This may be a read error: a much more frequent sequence differs by one nucleotide. The rearrangement joins TRBV6-5 to TRBJ1-2; the match to TRBD1 covers 8 bases. The germline V gene has CDR1 MNHEY and CDR2 SVGAGI. This CDR3 has 15 residues. Trimming took 6 bases from V and 4 from J; bases not matched to a gene: 10. The CDR3 DNA sequence: TGTGCCAGCAGAGCGACAGGGGCTAGTGGCTATGGCTACACCTTC. It encodes CASRATGASGYGYTF.

The V and J genes are TRBV19 and TRBJ1-1, with 10 bases identical to TRBD1. Looked up from germline, CDR1 is LNHDA and CDR2 is SQIVND (reference sequence). The CDR3 length is 14 residues. After removal of 3 bases from V and 13 bases from J, the junction contained 11 bases not matched to a gene. The CDR3 sequence: CASSIPQTGGPGFF. The CDR3 nucleotides are TGTGCCAGTAGTATTCCCCAGACAGGGGGCCCGGGTTTCTTT.

This clonotype has at least ten counts. The V gene is TRBV10-3, the J gene TRBJ1-1, with D perhaps TRBD1 (6 bases). Per germline, CDR1 ENHRY and CDR2 SYGVKD. The CDR3 sequence is 13 residues long. The V end lost 7 bases, the J end lost 4 bases, and 13 bases lay between the germline ends. CDR3 in DNA: TGTGCCATCACCCACAAGGGGGGCACTGAAGCTTTCTTT. It encodes CAITHKGGTEAFF.

In its sample, this clonotype was seen once. The chain recombines TRBV25-1 with TRBJ2-1, with 12 bases that match TRBD2. CDR1 MGHDK and CDR2 SYGVNS come from the germline V gene. V was clipped by 4 bases and J by 5 bases; unmatched bases: 6. The CDR3 covers 16 residues. The CDR3, as DNA: TGTGCCAGCAGTGGGACTAGCGGGACTCGAGACAATGAGCAGTTCTTC. This sequence encodes CASSGTSGTRDNEQFF.

The table lists this clonotype with many counts. V and J are TRBV24-1 and TRBJ2-1; 7 nucleotides agree with TRBD1. After removal of 4 bases from V and 7 bases from J, the junction contained 9 bases not matched to a gene. The germline gives CDR1 KGHDR, CDR2 SFDVKD. The CDR3 is made up of 15 amino acids. The CDR3 loop reads CATSDWGQRRNEQFF. Written as DNA, the CDR3 is TGTGCCACCAGTGACTGGGGACAGCGGAGGAATGAGCAGTTCTTC.

This clonotype was seen at least ten times. The rearrangement uses TRBV20-1 and TRBJ2-1, with 9 bases identical to TRBD1. CDR1 DFQATT and CDR2 SNEGSKA come from the germline V gene (reference sequence). This CDR3 has 14 residues. Unmatched junction bases numbered 2, after V lost 3 bases and J lost 2 bases. The CDR3 nucleotides read TGCAGTGCTAGGGGGGACAGGGCCTACAATGAGCAGTTCTTC. Translated, it gives CSARGDRAYNEQFF.

The chain uses TRBV13 and TRBJ2-5, with TRBD1 matching over 7 bases. CDR1 is PRHDT and CDR2 is FYEKMQ in the germline V gene (reference sequence). With V trimmed by 1 base and J by 5 bases, 4 bases remained unmatched. CDR3 length: 14 amino acids. The CDR3 is CASSLVGGPETQYF. For the CDR3, the DNA is TGTGCCAGCAGCTTAGTAGGGGGCCCGGAGACCCAGTACTTC.

This clonotype was detected many times. The V call is TRBV9, the J call TRBJ2-1; 8 positions agree with TRBD1. CDR3 size: 14 residues. The V gene's germline CDR1 is SGDLS and CDR2 YYNGEE. With 0 bases clipped from V and 9 bases from J, the junction kept 5 bases outside the gene matches. CDR3 sequence reads: CASSVGTGISEQFF. The DNA of the CDR3 is TGTGCCAGCAGCGTAGGGACAGGGATCTCTGAGCAGTTCTTC.

In this sample, this clonotype turned up many times. The chain has TRBV24-1 and TRBJ2-6, with D possibly TRBD1 on 5 matching bases. The germline V gene has CDR1 KGHDR and CDR2 SFDVKD. V lost 3 bases and J 3 bases, leaving 11 bases between the germline ends. The CDR3 consists of 16 residues. CDR3 in DNA: TGTGCCACCAGTGATAAGGGGATCCGTGGGGCCAACGTCCTGACTTTC. Its protein product is CATSDKGIRGANVLTF.

This clonotype was seen many times. The V call is TRBV24-1, the J call TRBJ2-2, with unresolved D. There are 12 residues in the CDR3. Trimming removed 9 bases at V and 5 bases at J, with 9 bases between. Looked up from germline, CDR1 is KGHDR and CDR2 is SFDVKD. The CDR3 DNA follows: TGTGCCACCGATGCAGCTACCGGGGAGCTGTTTTTT. Protein sequence: CATDAATGELFF.

This clonotype showed up many times. V gene TRBV13 combines with J gene TRBJ2-7; possibly TRBD1 for D (6 bases). The V end lost 4 bases, the J end lost 5 bases, and 21 bases lay between the germline ends. This CDR3 spans 16 amino acids. Germline V lookup: CDR1 PRHDT, CDR2 FYEKMQ (reference sequence). Here the CDR3 reads CASSSPASQGHNEQYF. The CDR3 bases are TGTGCCAGCAGCTCACCAGCTTCTCAGGGGCACAACGAGCAGTACTTC.